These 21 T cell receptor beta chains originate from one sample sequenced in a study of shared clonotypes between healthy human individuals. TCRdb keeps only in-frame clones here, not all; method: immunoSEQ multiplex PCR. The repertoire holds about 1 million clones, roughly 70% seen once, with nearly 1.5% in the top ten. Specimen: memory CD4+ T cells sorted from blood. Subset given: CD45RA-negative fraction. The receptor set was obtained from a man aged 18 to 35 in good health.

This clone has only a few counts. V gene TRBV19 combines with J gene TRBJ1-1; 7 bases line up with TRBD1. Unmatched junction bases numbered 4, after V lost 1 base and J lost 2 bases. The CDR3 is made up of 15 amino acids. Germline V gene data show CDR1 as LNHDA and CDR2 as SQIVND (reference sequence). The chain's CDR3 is CASSIGQGLNTEAFF. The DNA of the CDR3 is TGTGCCAGTAGTATAGGACAGGGACTAAACACTGAAGCTTTCTTT.

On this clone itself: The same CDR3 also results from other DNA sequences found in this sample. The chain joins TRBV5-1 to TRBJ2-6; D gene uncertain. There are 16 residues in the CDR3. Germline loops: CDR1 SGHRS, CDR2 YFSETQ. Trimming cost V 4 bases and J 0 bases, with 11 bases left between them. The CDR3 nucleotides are TGCGCCAGCAGCCCGGGCCGAAGCTCTGGGGCCAACGTCCTGACTTTC. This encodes CASSPGRSSGANVLTF.

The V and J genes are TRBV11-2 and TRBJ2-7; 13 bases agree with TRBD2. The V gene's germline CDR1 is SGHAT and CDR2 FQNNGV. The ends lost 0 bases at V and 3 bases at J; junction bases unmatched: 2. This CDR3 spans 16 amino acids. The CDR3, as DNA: TGTGCCAGCAGCTTAGATCGGACTAGCGGGGGCTACGAGCAGTACTTC. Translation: CASSLDRTSGGYEQYF.

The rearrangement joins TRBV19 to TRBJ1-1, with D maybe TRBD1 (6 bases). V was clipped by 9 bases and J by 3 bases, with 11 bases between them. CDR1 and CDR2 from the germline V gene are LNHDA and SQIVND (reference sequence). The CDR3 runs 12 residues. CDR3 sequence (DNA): TGTGCCAGCAAACAGGGATACACTGAAGCTTTCTTT. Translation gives CASKQGYTEAFF.

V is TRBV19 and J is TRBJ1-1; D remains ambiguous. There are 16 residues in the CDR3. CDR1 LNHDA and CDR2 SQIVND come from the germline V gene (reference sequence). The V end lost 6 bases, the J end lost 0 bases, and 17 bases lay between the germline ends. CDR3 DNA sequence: TGTGCCAGTAGGGACGTCGGACGGAGGATGAACACTGAAGCTTTCTTT. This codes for CASRDVGRRMNTEAFF.

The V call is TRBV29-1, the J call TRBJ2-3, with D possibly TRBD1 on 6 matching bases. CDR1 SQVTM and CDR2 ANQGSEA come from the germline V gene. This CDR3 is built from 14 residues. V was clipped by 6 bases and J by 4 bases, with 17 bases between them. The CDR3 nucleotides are TGCAGCGTCCGTCCAGGGGTTACTGCAGATACGCAGTATTTT. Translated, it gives CSVRPGVTADTQYF.

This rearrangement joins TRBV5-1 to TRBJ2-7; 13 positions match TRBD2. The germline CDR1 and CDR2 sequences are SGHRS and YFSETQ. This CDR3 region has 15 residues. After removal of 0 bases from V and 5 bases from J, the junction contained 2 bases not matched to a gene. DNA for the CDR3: TGCGCCAGCAGCTTGGGACTAGCGGGAGGTGACGAGCAGTACTTC. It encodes CASSLGLAGGDEQYF.

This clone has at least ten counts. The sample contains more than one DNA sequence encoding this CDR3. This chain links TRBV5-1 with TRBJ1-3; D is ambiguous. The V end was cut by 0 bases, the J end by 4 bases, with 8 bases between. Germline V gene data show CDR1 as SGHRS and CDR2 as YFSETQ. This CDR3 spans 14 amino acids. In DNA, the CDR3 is TGCGCCAGCAGCTTGGGGTCAATCGGAAACACCATATATTTT. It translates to CASSLGSIGNTIYF.

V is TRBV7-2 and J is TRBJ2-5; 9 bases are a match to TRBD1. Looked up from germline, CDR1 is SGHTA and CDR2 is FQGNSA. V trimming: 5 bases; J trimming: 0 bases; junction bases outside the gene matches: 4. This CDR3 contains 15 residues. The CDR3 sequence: CASSPGQGYQETQYF. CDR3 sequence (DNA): TGTGCCAGCAGCCCGGGACAGGGCTACCAAGAGACCCAGTACTTC. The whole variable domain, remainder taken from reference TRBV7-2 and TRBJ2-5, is GAGVSQSPSNKVTEKGKDVELRCDPISGHTALYWYRQSLGQGLEFLIYFQGNSAPDKSGLPSDRFSAERTGGSVSTLTIQRTQQEDSAVYLCASSPGQGYQETQYFGPGTRLLVL.

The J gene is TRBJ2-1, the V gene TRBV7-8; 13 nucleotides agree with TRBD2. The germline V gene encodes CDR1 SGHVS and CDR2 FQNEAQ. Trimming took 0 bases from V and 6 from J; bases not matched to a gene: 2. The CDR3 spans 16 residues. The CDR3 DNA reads TGTGCCAGCAGCTTAGCGCGACTAGCGGGGGGCAATGAGCAGTTCTTC. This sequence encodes CASSLARLAGGNEQFF.

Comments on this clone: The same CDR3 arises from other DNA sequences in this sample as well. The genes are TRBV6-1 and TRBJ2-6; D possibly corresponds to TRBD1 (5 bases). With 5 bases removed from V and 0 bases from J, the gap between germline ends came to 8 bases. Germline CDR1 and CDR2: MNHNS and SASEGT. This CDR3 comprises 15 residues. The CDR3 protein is CASSTGSSGANVLTF. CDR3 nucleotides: TGTGCCAGCAGTACAGGTAGCTCTGGGGCCAACGTCCTGACTTTC.

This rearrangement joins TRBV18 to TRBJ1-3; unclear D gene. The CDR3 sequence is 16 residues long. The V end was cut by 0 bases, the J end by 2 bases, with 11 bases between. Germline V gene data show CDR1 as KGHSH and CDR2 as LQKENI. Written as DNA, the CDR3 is TGTGCCAGCTCACCACCCGGGATCCTGGCTGGAAACACCATATATTTT. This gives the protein CASSPPGILAGNTIYF. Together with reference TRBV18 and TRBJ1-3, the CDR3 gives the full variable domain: NAGVMQNPRHLVRRRGQEARLRCSPMKGHSHVYWYRQLPEEGLKFMVYLQKENIIDESGMPKERFSAEFPKEGPSILRIQQVVRGDSAAYFCASSPPGILAGNTIYFGEGSWLTVV.

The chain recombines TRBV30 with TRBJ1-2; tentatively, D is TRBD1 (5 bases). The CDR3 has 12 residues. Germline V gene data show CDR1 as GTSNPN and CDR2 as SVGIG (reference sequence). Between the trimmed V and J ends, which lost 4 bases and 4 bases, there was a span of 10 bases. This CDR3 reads CAWNRQSYGYTF. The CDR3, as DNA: TGTGCCTGGAACCGACAGAGCTATGGCTACACCTTC. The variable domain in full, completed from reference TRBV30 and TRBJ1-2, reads SQTIHQWPATLVQPVGSPLSLECTVEGTSNPNLYWYRQAAGRGLQLLFYSVGIGQISSEVPQNLSASRPQDRQFILSSKKLLLSDSGFYLCAWNRQSYGYTFGSGTRLTVV.

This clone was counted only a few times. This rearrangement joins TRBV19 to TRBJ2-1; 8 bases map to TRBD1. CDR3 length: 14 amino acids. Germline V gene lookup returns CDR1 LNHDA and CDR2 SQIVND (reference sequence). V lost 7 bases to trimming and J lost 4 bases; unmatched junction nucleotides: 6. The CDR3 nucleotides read TGTGCCAGTAAGGGGGACAGGAGTTACAATGAGCAGTTCTTC. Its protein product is CASKGDRSYNEQFF.

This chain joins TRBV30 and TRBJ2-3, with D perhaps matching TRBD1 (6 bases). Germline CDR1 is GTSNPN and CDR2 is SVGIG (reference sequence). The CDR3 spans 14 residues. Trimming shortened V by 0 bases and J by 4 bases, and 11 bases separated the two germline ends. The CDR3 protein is CAWSVQAGADTQYF. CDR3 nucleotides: TGTGCCTGGAGTGTACAGGCAGGGGCAGATACGCAGTATTTT.

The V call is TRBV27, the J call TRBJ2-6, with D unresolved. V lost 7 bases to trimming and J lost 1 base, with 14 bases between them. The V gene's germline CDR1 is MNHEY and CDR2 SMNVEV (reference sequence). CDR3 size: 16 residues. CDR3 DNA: TGTGCCAGCACTCCCTTCGGTGCGTCTGGGGCCAACGTCCTGACTTTC. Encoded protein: CASTPFGASGANVLTF.

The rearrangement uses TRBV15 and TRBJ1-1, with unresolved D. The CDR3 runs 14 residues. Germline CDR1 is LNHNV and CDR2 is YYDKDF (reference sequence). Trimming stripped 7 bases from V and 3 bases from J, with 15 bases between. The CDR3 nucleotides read TGTGCCACCACCATCAACCGGGCCTACACTGAAGCTTTCTTT. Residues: CATTINRAYTEAFF.

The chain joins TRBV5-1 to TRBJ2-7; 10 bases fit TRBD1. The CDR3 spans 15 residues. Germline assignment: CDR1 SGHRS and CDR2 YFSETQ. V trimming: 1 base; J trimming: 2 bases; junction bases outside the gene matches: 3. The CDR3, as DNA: TGCGCCAGCAGCTTGTGGACAGGGGGTCCCTACGAGCAGTACTTC. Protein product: CASSLWTGGPYEQYF.

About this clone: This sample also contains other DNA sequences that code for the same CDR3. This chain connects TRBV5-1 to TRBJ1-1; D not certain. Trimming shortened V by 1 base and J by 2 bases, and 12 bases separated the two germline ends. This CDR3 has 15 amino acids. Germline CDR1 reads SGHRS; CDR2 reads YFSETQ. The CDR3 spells CASSLIGGLNTEAFF. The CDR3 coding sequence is TGCGCCAGCAGCTTGATTGGAGGATTAAACACTGAAGCTTTCTTT. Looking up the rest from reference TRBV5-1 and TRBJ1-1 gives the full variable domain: KAGVTQTPRYLIKTRGQQVTLSCSPISGHRSVSWYQQTPGQGLQFLFEYFSETQRNKGNFPGRFSGRQFSNSRSEMNVSTLELGDSALYLCASSLIGGLNTEAFFGQGTRLTVV.

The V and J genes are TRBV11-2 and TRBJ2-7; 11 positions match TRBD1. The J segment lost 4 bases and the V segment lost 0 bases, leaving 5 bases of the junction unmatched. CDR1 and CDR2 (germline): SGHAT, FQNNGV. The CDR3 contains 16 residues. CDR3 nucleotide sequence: TGTGCCAGCAGCTTAGATGGCCGGGACAGGGGGTACGAGCAGTACTTC. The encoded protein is CASSLDGRDRGYEQYF. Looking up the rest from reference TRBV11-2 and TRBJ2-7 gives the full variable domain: EAGVAQSPRYKIIEKRQSVAFWCNPISGHATLYWYQQILGQGPKLLIQFQNNGVVDDSQLPKDRFSAERLKGVDSTLKIQPAKLEDSAVYLCASSLDGRDRGYEQYFGPGTRLTVT.

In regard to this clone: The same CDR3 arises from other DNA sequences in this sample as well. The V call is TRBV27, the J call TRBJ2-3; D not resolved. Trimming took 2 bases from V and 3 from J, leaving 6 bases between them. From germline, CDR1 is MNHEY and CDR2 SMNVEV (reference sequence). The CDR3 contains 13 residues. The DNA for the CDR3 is TGTGCCAGCAGTTTAGGCGTGACAGATACGCAGTATTTT. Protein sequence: CASSLGVTDTQYF.